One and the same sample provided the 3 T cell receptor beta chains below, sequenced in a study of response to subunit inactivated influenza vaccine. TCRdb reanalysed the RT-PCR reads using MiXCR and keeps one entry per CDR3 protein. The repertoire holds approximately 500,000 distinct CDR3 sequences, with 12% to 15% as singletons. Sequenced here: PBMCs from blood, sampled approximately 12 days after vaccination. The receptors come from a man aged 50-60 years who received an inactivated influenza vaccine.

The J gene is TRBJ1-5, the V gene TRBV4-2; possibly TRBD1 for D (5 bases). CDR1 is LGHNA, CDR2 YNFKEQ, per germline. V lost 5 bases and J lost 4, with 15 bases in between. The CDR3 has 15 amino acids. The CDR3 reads CASSRAGTENQPQHF. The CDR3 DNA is TGTGCCAGCAGCAGGGCCGGGACCGAGAATCAGCCCCAGCATTTT.

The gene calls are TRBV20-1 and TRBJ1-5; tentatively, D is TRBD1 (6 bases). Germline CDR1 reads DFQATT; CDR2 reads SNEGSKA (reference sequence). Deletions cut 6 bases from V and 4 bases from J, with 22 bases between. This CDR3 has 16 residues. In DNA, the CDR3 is TGCAGTGCGTCGATCCTACAGGGATTTGGAAATCAGCCCCAGCATTTT. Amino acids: CSASILQGFGNQPQHF.

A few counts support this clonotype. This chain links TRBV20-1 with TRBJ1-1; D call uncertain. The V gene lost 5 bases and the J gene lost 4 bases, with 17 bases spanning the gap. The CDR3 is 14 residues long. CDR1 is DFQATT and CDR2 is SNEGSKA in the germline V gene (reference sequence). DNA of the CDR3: TGCAGTGCTCACGGACCTGGGGTAGGCACTGAAGCTTTCTTT. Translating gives CSAHGPGVGTEAFF.